Listed here are 4 T cell receptor beta chains from one sample, sequenced in a study of T cell responses to AZD1222 COVID-19 vaccine. TCRdb keeps only in-frame clones here, not all; method: immunoSEQ multiplex PCR. Among more than 60,000 clones listed, about 90% were seen once. This specimen was peripheral blood, taken on day 0 of AZD1222 vaccination. The receptors originated from an adult in good health.

The chain uses TRBV7-9 and TRBJ2-2; maybe TRBD2 (5 bases). V dropped 2 bases and J dropped 6 bases, with 7 bases sitting between them. Germline V lookup: CDR1 SEHNR, CDR2 FQNEAQ (reference sequence). The length of the CDR3 is 13 residues. CDR3 nucleotides: TGTGCCAGCAGCTTAAGCGGCCCCGGGGAGCTGTTTTTT. Protein: CASSLSGPGELFF.

The rearrangement joins TRBV9 to TRBJ2-1, with D hard to call. V was cut by 0 bases and J by 4 bases, with 11 bases left in between. Germline lookup yields CDR1 SGDLS and CDR2 YYNGEE. This CDR3 spans 15 amino acids. The CDR3 region has the DNA TGTGCCAGCAGCGTAGCCTCGGGCCAATACAATGAGCAGTTCTTC. It encodes CASSVASGQYNEQFF.

V and J are TRBV2 and TRBJ2-7; no clear D gene. CDR3 size: 12 residues. Trimming took off 4 bases at V and 2 bases at J, with 6 bases between the two ends. Germline values: CDR1 SNHLY, CDR2 FYNNEI. CDR3 DNA: TGTGCCAGCAGTGCTAGTACCTACGAGCAGTACTTC. Residues: CASSASTYEQYF.

The V gene is TRBV19, the J gene TRBJ2-3; 10 bases are shared with TRBD2. In germline, CDR1 is LNHDA, CDR2 SQIVND (reference sequence). This CDR3 has 15 amino acids. V lost 7 bases and J lost 5; bases outside the gene matches: 9. CDR3 sequence reads: CASKGTSVKEDTQYF. The CDR3 DNA follows: TGTGCCAGTAAAGGGACTAGCGTCAAAGAAGATACGCAGTATTTT.